What follows are 27 T cell receptor beta chains derived from one specimen sequenced in a study of monozygotic twins with inflammatory bowel disease. Using the 5' RACE reads, TCRdb records one entry per CDR3 protein without DNA. The table lists 350,000 to 500,000 distinct CDR3 sequences, with 2% to 2.5% in the top ten. Source material: blood. The receptor set was obtained from a human donor with ulcerative colitis or Crohn's disease, or a healthy co-twin of an affected twin (not recorded which).

This chain joins TRBV27 and TRBJ2-4; TCRdb indicates TRBD2, and absent DNA this call remains unverified. Germline loops: CDR1 MNHEY, CDR2 SMNVEV (reference sequence). The CDR3 length is 13 residues. The CDR3 loop reads CASSSTSFGIQYF.

The rearrangement joins TRBV18 to TRBJ1-1. The germline CDR1 and CDR2 sequences are KGHSH and LQKENI. The CDR3 runs to 15 residues. CDR3 region: CASSPQTGMNTEAFF.

The chain recombines TRBV21-1 with TRBJ1-5; the D call from TCRdb, TRBD1, cannot be confirmed without DNA. TRBV21-1 is a known pseudogene. The CDR3 is 15 amino acids. The CDR3 spells CASFLAQVGNQPQHF.

This chain connects TRBV6-2 or TRBV6-3 to TRBJ1-5; the D call from TCRdb, TRBD1, cannot be confirmed without DNA. CDR3 length: 16 residues. The germline gives CDR1 MNHEY, CDR2 SVGEGT. The chain's CDR3 is CASSYSPGQPNQPQHF.

The chain employs TRBV5-6 and TRBJ2-6; TCRdb picks TRBD2, but there is no DNA to check that call. The CDR3 consists of 16 residues. The germline V gene encodes CDR1 SGHDT and CDR2 YYEEEE. The CDR3 here is CASSFPSFPGANVLTF.

This rearrangement joins TRBV4-2 to TRBJ1-1; the D call of TRBD1 rests on TCRdb alone, since no DNA is present to check it. This CDR3 is 15 amino acids long. Germline V gene data show CDR1 as LGHNA and CDR2 as YNFKEQ. This CDR3 reads CASSLLGQLNTEAFF.

The V gene is TRBV5-1, the J gene TRBJ2-7. Germline loops: CDR1 SGHRS, CDR2 YFSETQ. The CDR3 has 13 residues. The CDR3 sequence is CASSMGGPYEQYF.

CDR3: CASSGQGNVLTF. The chain employs TRBV5-8 and TRBJ2-6; no DNA is available, so the TRBD1 call from TCRdb remains unchecked. The CDR3 is 12 residues long. Germline CDR1 is SGHTS and CDR2 is YDEGEE.

J is TRBJ2-5 and V is TRBV5-1; the D gene TCRdb calls, TRBD1, cannot be checked with no DNA. Germline loops: CDR1 SGHRS, CDR2 YFSETQ. The CDR3 length is 14 residues. CDR3 region: CATKPQGNQETQYF.

The chain couples TRBV27 to TRBJ2-7; TCRdb's D call, TRBD2, is unchecked because there is no DNA. This CDR3 spans 14 amino acids. In germline, CDR1 is MNHEY, CDR2 SMNVEV (reference sequence). The CDR3 region is CASSSSGGGYEQYF.

The chain is built from TRBV20-1 and TRBJ2-7; TCRdb's assignment of TRBD1 cannot be checked, as there is no DNA. Germline V lookup: CDR1 DFQATT, CDR2 SNEGSKA (reference sequence). This CDR3 has 14 amino acids. CDR3 amino acids: CSAPGRGPGYEQYF.

The chain combines TRBV30 with TRBJ1-4. Germline CDR1 and CDR2: GTSNPN and SVGIG (reference sequence). This CDR3 region has 16 residues. The CDR3 sequence: CAWSVFGQRDNEKLFF.

This chain links TRBV21-1 with TRBJ1-5; as DNA is missing, the TRBD1 call by TCRdb cannot be tested. TRBV21-1 is termed a pseudogene. The CDR3 runs to 18 residues. CDR3 sequence reads: CASSKDGGLRGSNQPQHF.

The V and J genes are TRBV20-1 and TRBJ1-2; without DNA, the TCRdb call of TRBD1 cannot be checked. CDR3 size: 13 residues. The germline V gene encodes CDR1 DFQATT and CDR2 SNEGSKA (reference sequence). CDR3 region: CSAPTTGGYGYTF.

V is TRBV5-1 and J is TRBJ2-3; as DNA is missing, the TRBD1 call by TCRdb cannot be tested. The CDR3 spans 15 residues. Germline lookup yields CDR1 SGHRS and CDR2 YFSETQ. The CDR3 sequence is CASRTGGRPPDTQYF.

The chain links TRBV7-2 to TRBJ2-2; absent DNA, TCRdb's TRBD1 call cannot be checked. Germline lookup yields CDR1 SGHTA and CDR2 FQGNSA. This CDR3 spans 16 amino acids. CDR3 loop: CASSHSGTAHTGELFF.

The V call is TRBV12-3 or TRBV12-4, the J call TRBJ1-1; lacking DNA, the TRBD1 call made by TCRdb goes unchecked. This CDR3 spans 15 amino acids. The CDR3 sequence: CASRLRGRGATEAFF.

V gene TRBV3-1 combines with J gene TRBJ1-6; TCRdb selects TRBD1, and the lack of DNA leaves this call unchecked. From germline, CDR1 is LGHDT and CDR2 YNNKEL (reference sequence). The CDR3 is 14 amino acids. The CDR3 sequence: CASSQGQPGSPLHF.

This chain connects TRBV7-3 to TRBJ2-1; TCRdb gives TRBD1 as the D gene, but with no DNA this cannot be confirmed. CDR1 is SGHTA and CDR2 is FQGTGA in the germline V gene. The length of the CDR3 is 15 residues. CDR3 protein: CASSSTGQLGNEQFF.

This sequence joins TRBV5-1 and TRBJ1-2. CDR1 and CDR2 from the germline V gene are SGHRS and YFSETQ. The CDR3 is made up of 14 amino acids. The CDR3 spells CASSLGRSDGGYTF.

The chain couples TRBV24-1 to TRBJ2-3; TCRdb outputs TRBD2, but without DNA this stays unchecked. CDR1 is KGHDR, CDR2 SFDVKD, per germline. The CDR3 loop spans 13 amino acids. CDR3 amino acids: CATSAGLVDTQYF.

The rearrangement uses TRBV12-3 or TRBV12-4 and TRBJ2-3; TCRdb returns TRBD1, unconfirmable since there is no DNA. The CDR3 length is 13 residues. This CDR3 is CASAKGTADTQYF.

This chain uses TRBV29-1 with TRBJ2-7. The CDR3 consists of 13 residues. Germline values: CDR1 SQVTM, CDR2 ANQGSEA. CDR3 amino acids: CSVVSWKDYEQYF.

The V gene is TRBV7-2, the J gene TRBJ2-5; as DNA is missing, the TRBD1 call by TCRdb cannot be tested. CDR1 is SGHTA and CDR2 is FQGNSA in the germline V gene. The CDR3 runs 13 residues. The CDR3 protein is CASSLDRGRSQYF.

This chain links TRBV7-9 with TRBJ2-1; without DNA, the TCRdb call of TRBD2 cannot be checked. This CDR3 has 15 residues. Per germline, CDR1 SEHNR and CDR2 FQNEAQ (reference sequence). CDR3 in amino acids: CASSLEGGRSNEQFF.

The chain has TRBV9 and TRBJ2-7; TCRdb reports TRBD1, a call that lacks DNA to check it against. This CDR3 region has 16 residues. Germline CDR1 and CDR2: SGDLS and YYNGEE. The CDR3 protein is CASSPSGTGISHEQYF.

The V and J genes are TRBV5-1 and TRBJ1-4; TCRdb lists TRBD1, though no DNA is available to test this call. CDR3 length equals 15 residues. Germline loops: CDR1 SGHRS, CDR2 YFSETQ. CDR3 in amino acids: CASSRGQSLNEKLFF.